This T cell receptor beta chain was captured by sequencing in a study of T cell responses to AZD1222 COVID-19 vaccine. This CDR3 is 15 amino acids long. With 3 bases removed from V and 1 base from J, the gap between germline ends came to 13 bases. Germline V gene lookup returns CDR1 LNHDA and CDR2 SQIVND (reference sequence). Broader study findings: Spike as a whole was targeted by vaccine-associated CD4 TCRs, dominant at 160-218 and 743-854.

Produced via immunoSEQ multiplex PCR; TCRdb's table is partial and in-frame only. The table shows around 140,000 clones, with approximately 91% occurring only once. In regard to this clone: The antigen is not known.

This sample comprised peripheral blood, obtained 28 days after the second AZD1222 dose. The chain couples TRBV19 to TRBJ2-7; D is possibly TRBD2 (5 bases). This TCR was sampled from an adult who received the AZD1222 COVID-19 vaccine. The DNA for the CDR3 is TGTGCCAGTAGTATCGGCAACACGGGGTCCTACGAGCAGTACTTC. Encoded protein: CASSIGNTGSYEQYF.